The sequence of this T cell receptor beta chain was determined in a study of blood T cell repertoires in COVID-19. The CDR3 is 13 amino acids. The V gene's germline CDR1 is SQVTM and CDR2 ANQGSEA. Losses at the gene ends were 6 bases for V and 8 bases for J; bases not matched to a gene: 7. This table comes from immunoSEQ multiplex PCR, and its TCRdb copy is limited to in-frame clones, with some not included. The table records around 430,000 clones, about 83% of them present only once. For recovered donors of Cohort 3, there were two negative PCRs, clearance, or symptom resolution. The V and J genes are TRBV29-1 and TRBJ1-4; 9 nucleotides match TRBD1. What was sequenced was PBMCs or T cells enriched from blood (not recorded which). The clonotype originates from a woman aged 50 to 65 who had recovered from COVID-19. In nucleotides, the CDR3 is TGCAGCGTGCAGGACAGGGGTTGGGAAAAACTGTTTTTT. It specifies CSVQDRGWEKLFF.